A single sample is the source of the 14 T cell receptor beta chains below, sequenced in a study of blood T cell repertoires in COVID-19. Using immunoSEQ multiplex PCR, the repertoire was profiled, and TCRdb retains in-frame clones only, with some absent. The sample gives approximately 150,000 clones, approximately 91% of which show up once; almost 5% is in the top ten. What was sequenced was peripheral blood. The receptors were sampled from a man between 18 and 35 years old with COVID-19, enrolled during active disease.

The CDR3 DNA sequence: TGTGCCAGCTCAGGACGACAGCCAAACACCGGGGAGCTGTTTTTT. This translates into CASSGRQPNTGELFF. The chain has TRBV18 and TRBJ2-2; possible D gene TRBD1, 5 bases. Deletions cut 5 bases from V and 2 bases from J, with 12 bases between. The CDR3 extends over 15 amino acids. CDR1 is KGHSH, CDR2 LQKENI, per germline.

J is TRBJ2-7 and V is TRBV6-2 or TRBV6-3; 8 bases are a match to TRBD2. The junction had 5 bases not matched to a gene; V was cut back by 2 bases and J by 5 bases. CDR3 length: 14 residues. CDR1 and CDR2 from the germline V gene are MNHEY and SVGEGT. CDR3 DNA sequence: TGTGCCAGCAGTTACGGGACTAGGGAAGACGAGCAGTACTTC. It encodes CASSYGTREDEQYF.

The chain uses TRBV19 and TRBJ2-3; perhaps TRBD2 as D (6 bases). This CDR3 is 13 amino acids long. The germline V gene encodes CDR1 LNHDA and CDR2 SQIVND (reference sequence). V gave up 10 bases and J gave up 6 bases, with 17 bases separating them. CDR3 sequence: CATLAGGADTQYF. As DNA, the CDR3 is TGTGCCACGCTGGCCGGGGGAGCGGATACGCAGTATTTT.

The chain is built from TRBV7-2 and TRBJ2-7; D may be TRBD2 (6 bases). The germline CDR1 and CDR2 sequences are SGHTA and FQGNSA. V lost 5 bases and J 1 base, leaving 21 bases between the germline ends. The length of the CDR3 is 17 residues. CDR3 in amino acids: CASSPIAGTEYSYEQYF. The CDR3 nucleotides read TGTGCCAGCAGCCCGATCGCAGGGACTGAGTATTCCTACGAGCAGTACTTC.

The chain joins TRBV27 to TRBJ1-2; no firm D call. Germline V gene sequence: CDR1 MNHEY, CDR2 SMNVEV (reference sequence). V was cut by 3 bases and J by 2 bases, with 7 bases left in between. The CDR3 runs to 13 residues. CDR3 sequence: CASSFRTNYGYTF. CDR3 nucleotides: TGTGCCAGCAGTTTCAGAACGAACTATGGCTACACCTTC.

The J gene is TRBJ2-7, the V gene TRBV6-5, with no clear D. With 7 bases removed from V and 6 bases from J, the gap between germline ends came to 13 bases. Germline V gives CDR1 MNHEY, CDR2 SVGAGI. The CDR3 runs 12 residues. CDR3 sequence: CASTRSSGEQYF. The CDR3 nucleotides are TGTGCCAGCACCCGGTCATCAGGCGAGCAGTACTTC.

This clone was detected only once. The rearrangement links TRBV19 to TRBJ1-2, with unresolved D. Germline-derived CDR1 and CDR2 are LNHDA and SQIVND (reference sequence). V was cut by 6 bases and J by 6 bases, with 5 bases left in between. The CDR3 has 10 amino acids. The CDR3 reads CASRSDGYTF. The CDR3, as DNA: TGTGCCAGTAGGAGTGATGGCTACACCTTC.

The V call is TRBV7-2, the J call TRBJ1-2; D is perhaps TRBD1 (6 bases). V shed 5 bases and J shed 8 bases, with 18 bases lying between them. Germline V gene data show CDR1 as SGHTA and CDR2 as FQGNSA. The CDR3 length is 14 residues. CDR3 sequence (DNA): TGTGCCAGCAGCAGCGGGACATCCCAATGGGGCTACACCTTC. Its protein is CASSSGTSQWGYTF.

This clone was recorded a few times. The chain links TRBV9 to TRBJ2-1, with 11 bases aligning to TRBD2. V lost 3 bases and J lost 5; bases outside the gene matches: 4. CDR3 length: 15 residues. The V gene's germline CDR1 is SGDLS and CDR2 YYNGEE. The CDR3 coding sequence is TGTGCCAGCAGCGGGCTAGCGGGAGGTAACAATGAGCAGTTCTTC. This translates into CASSGLAGGNNEQFF.

V gene TRBV30 combines with J gene TRBJ1-1; the D is unclear. Germline V gene sequence: CDR1 GTSNPN, CDR2 SVGIG (reference sequence). The CDR3 spans 13 residues. V lost 1 base, J lost 4 bases, and 10 bases lay in between. CDR3 sequence reads: CAWSGGWVTEAFF. CDR3 DNA: TGTGCCTGGAGTGGCGGGTGGGTCACTGAAGCTTTCTTT.

The V and J genes are TRBV30 and TRBJ1-1; D is ambiguous. V was clipped by 7 bases and J by 1 base, with 7 bases between them. CDR3 length: 11 residues. Germline CDR1 is GTSNPN and CDR2 is SVGIG (reference sequence). The CDR3 DNA is TGTGCCTACCACACGAACACTGAAGCTTTCTTT. It yields the protein CAYHTNTEAFF.

The chain carries TRBV29-1 and TRBJ2-3; 10 bases are a match to TRBD2. The V and J ends lost 4 bases and 4 bases, in that order; junction bases with no gene match: 8. The CDR3 extends over 15 amino acids. CDR1 and CDR2 (germline): SQVTM, ANQGSEA. CDR3 DNA: TGCAGCGTTGGGGGAGGTCTAGCGGGAGCAGATACGCAGTATTTT. Amino acids: CSVGGGLAGADTQYF.

V and J are TRBV7-6 and TRBJ1-6; tentatively, D is TRBD1 (5 bases). This CDR3 comprises 17 residues. The ends were cut back, 2 bases at V and 5 bases at J, with 16 bases in the middle. Germline V gives CDR1 SGHVS, CDR2 FNYEAQ. CDR3: CASSLNPRSRDNSPLHF. CDR3 in DNA: TGTGCCAGCAGCTTAAACCCCAGATCCAGGGATAATTCACCCCTCCACTTT.

This clone was found once. V and J are TRBV11-2 and TRBJ1-3; a possible D gene is TRBD1 (5 bases). The CDR3 is made up of 14 amino acids. Germline V lookup: CDR1 SGHAT, CDR2 FQNNGV. Trimming left V 2 bases short and J 7 bases short, with 12 bases between. CDR3 sequence: CASSLSDGGNTIYF. The CDR3 nucleotides read TGTGCCAGCAGCTTAAGCGACGGGGGTAACACCATATATTTT.